The clone carrying this T cell receptor beta chain was found once. Trimming removed 10 bases at V and 3 bases at J, with 13 bases between. CDR3 length: 13 amino acids. This record comes from a study of blood T cell repertoires in COVID-19. Study in general: Both acute and convalescent COVID-19 samples were obtained from the United States, Italy and Spain. Sources were T cells, B-cell-depleted T cells, or PBMCs; the material itself was cDNA or gDNA.

Method: immunoSEQ multiplex PCR; TCRdb's copy keeps in-frame clones and lacks some. The sample lists approximately 120,000 clones, just under 90% occurring once. The chain links TRBV12-3 or TRBV12-4 to TRBJ1-3, with D unresolved. Sequenced: peripheral blood. The TCR was taken from a human donor in a cohort sampled during active COVID-19. The CDR3 region is CANTFGVGNTIYF. As DNA, the CDR3 is TGTGCCAATACCTTCGGGGTTGGAAACACCATATATTTT.